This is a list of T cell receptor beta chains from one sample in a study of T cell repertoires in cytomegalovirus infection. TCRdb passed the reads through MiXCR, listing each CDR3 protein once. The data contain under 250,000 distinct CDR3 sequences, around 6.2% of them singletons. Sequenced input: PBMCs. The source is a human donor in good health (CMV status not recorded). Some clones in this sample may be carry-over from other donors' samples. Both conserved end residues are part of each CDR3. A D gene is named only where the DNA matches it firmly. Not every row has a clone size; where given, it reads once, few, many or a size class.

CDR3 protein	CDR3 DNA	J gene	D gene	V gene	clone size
CSATTPTQGANTEAFF	TGCAGTGCTACGACTCCGACTCAGGGGGCGAACACTGAAGCTTTCTTT	TRBJ1-1	TRBD1	TRBV20-1	many
CASSSSGGRETQYF	TGTGCCAGCAGTTCTAGCGGGGGGAGAGAGACCCAGTACTTC	TRBJ2-5	TRBD2	TRBV28	many
CSALNPGGLEDTQYF	TGCAGTGCCTTAAATCCGGGGGGCCTGGAAGATACGCAGTATTTT	TRBJ2-3	NA	TRBV20-1	NA
CSARPVAAHNEQFF	TGCAGTGCTAGACCCGTAGCGGCCCACAATGAGCAGTTCTTC	TRBJ2-1	NA	TRBV20-1	few
CASSRRGSYEQYF	TGTGCCAGCAGCCGAAGGGGGTCCTACGAGCAGTACTTC	TRBJ2-7	NA	TRBV12-3/TRBV12-4	many
CAIRPGTGNTGELFF	TGTGCCATCAGACCCGGGACAGGGAACACCGGGGAGCTGTTTTTT	TRBJ2-2	TRBD1	TRBV10-3	many
CASSLGGFGETQYF	TGTGCCAGCAGTTTAGGGGGGTTTGGGGAGACCCAGTACTTC	TRBJ2-5	NA	TRBV12-3/TRBV12-4	many
CSAPEPLTEAFF	TGCAGTGCTCCCGAACCCCTCACTGAAGCTTTCTTT	TRBJ1-1	NA	TRBV20-1	many
CSARGGNPYEQYF	TGCAGTGCGAGAGGGGGAAACCCCTACGAGCAGTACTTC	TRBJ2-7	NA	TRBV20-1	many
CASSEGLRNSYEQYF	TGTGCCAGCAGTGAGGGCCTGCGGAACTCCTACGAGCAGTACTTC	TRBJ2-7	NA	TRBV2	many
CASSDRRLTYNEQFF	TGTGCCAGCAGTGATAGGCGGTTGACCTACAATGAGCAGTTCTTC	TRBJ2-1	NA	TRBV2	many
CASSATAGESTDTQYF	TGTGCCAGCAGTGCGACGGCGGGAGAAAGCACAGATACGCAGTATTTT	TRBJ2-3	TRBD2	TRBV25-1	few
CASSLGASGGEETQYF	TGTGCCAGCAGCTTGGGCGCTAGCGGGGGAGAGGAGACCCAGTACTTC	TRBJ2-5	TRBD2	TRBV5-5	many
CASSASPTGGVDEQFF	TGTGCCAGCAGTGCCTCCCCAACGGGGGGAGTGGATGAGCAGTTCTTC	TRBJ2-1	TRBD2	TRBV6-4	many
CSASRGDRRSPLHF	TGCAGTGCTAGTAGGGGGGATCGGCGTTCACCCCTCCACTTT	TRBJ1-6	NA	TRBV20-1	NA
CASSPRSGQSYTF	TGTGCCAGCAGCCCCCGATCGGGCCAAAGCTACACCTTC	TRBJ1-2	NA	TRBV7-2	many
CASSTLGTANQPQHF	TGTGCCAGTAGCACCCTTGGGACCGCGAATCAGCCCCAGCATTTT	TRBJ1-5	NA	TRBV19	few
CASSLERGANEQFF	TGTGCCAGCAGCTTAGAACGGGGGGCTAATGAGCAGTTCTTC	TRBJ2-1	NA	TRBV7-2	many
CASSQDLDRGSGGYTF	TGTGCCAGCAGCCAAGATTTGGACAGGGGAAGCGGCGGCTACACCTTC	TRBJ1-2	TRBD1	TRBV14	many
CASSAQLAGGTDTQYF	TGTGCCAGCAGCGCCCAACTAGCGGGGGGCACAGATACGCAGTATTTT	TRBJ2-3	TRBD2	TRBV9	many
CASSPTRLTGELFF	TGTGCCAGCAGCCCGACCAGGCTCACCGGGGAGCTGTTTTTT	TRBJ2-2	NA	TRBV7-9	many
CASSPRGGGGTEAFF	TGTGCCAGCAGCCCCAGGGGGGGAGGGGGCACTGAAGCTTTCTTT	TRBJ1-1	TRBD1	TRBV7-8	many
CASSFLGLGDEQFF	TGTGCCAGCAGTTTCCTGGGTTTAGGAGATGAGCAGTTCTTC	TRBJ2-1	NA	TRBV12-3/TRBV12-4	few
CASSLFGGPRNEQFF	TGTGCCAGCAGCTTGTTTGGGGGGCCCAGAAATGAGCAGTTCTTC	TRBJ2-1	NA	TRBV5-4	many
CASSLFQGANSPLHF	TGTGCCAGCAGTTTATTTCAGGGGGCGAATTCACCCCTCCACTTT	TRBJ1-6	TRBD1	TRBV27	NA
CASSQDLSQPQHF	TGCGCCAGCAGCCAAGATCTGAGTCAGCCCCAGCATTTT	TRBJ1-5	NA	TRBV4-3	many
CASSFGGAGEQYF	TGTGCCAGCAGCTTTGGGGGGGCGGGGGAGCAGTACTTC	TRBJ2-7	NA	TRBV7-3	many
CASSARSTDTQYF	TGTGCCAGCAGTGCGAGAAGCACAGATACGCAGTATTTT	TRBJ2-3	NA	TRBV12-3/TRBV12-4	many
CSVATRTYDGYTF	TGCAGCGTCGCGACTAGAACTTACGATGGCTACACCTTC	TRBJ1-2	NA	TRBV29-1	many
CASSWGVQPQHF	TGTGCCAGCAGCTGGGGGGTACAGCCCCAGCATTTT	TRBJ1-5	NA	TRBV7-2	few
CATSSPRQGARGYTF	TGTGCCACCAGCAGCCCCAGACAGGGGGCGCGTGGCTACACCTTC	TRBJ1-2	TRBD1	TRBV15	many
CAWSALNRGQANYGYTF	TGTGCCTGGAGTGCCTTAAACAGGGGGCAGGCTAACTATGGCTACACCTTC	TRBJ1-2	TRBD1	TRBV30	many
CATSRAGHSSYGYTF	TGTGCCACCAGCAGAGCCGGGCACAGTTCCTATGGCTACACCTTC	TRBJ1-2	NA	TRBV15	many
CASSWDGLNQPQHF	TGTGCCAGCAGCTGGGACGGACTCAATCAGCCCCAGCATTTT	TRBJ1-5	NA	TRBV11-2	few
CASSRQGDAVSTF	TGTGCCAGCAGCCGACAGGGAGACGCGGTGTCCACCTTC	TRBJ1-2	TRBD1	TRBV4-2	many
CASSLGAESSPLHF	TGCGCCAGCAGCTTGGGGGCAGAAAGTTCACCCCTCCACTTT	TRBJ1-6	NA	TRBV5-1	NA
CASSGKGIPETQYF	TGTGCCAGCAGTGGGAAGGGAATACCAGAGACCCAGTACTTC	TRBJ2-5	NA	TRBV25-1	NA
CASSVPMNTEAFF	TGTGCCAGCAGCGTACCCATGAACACTGAAGCTTTCTTT	TRBJ1-1	NA	TRBV9	few
CAISKRLLGQDTGELFF	TGTGCCATCAGTAAGAGGCTCCTGGGACAGGACACCGGGGAGCTGTTTTTT	TRBJ2-2	TRBD1	TRBV10-3	many
CASSYTAGTGAGNTIYF	TGTGCCAGCAGTTACACCGCCGGGACAGGGGCGGGAAACACCATATATTTT	TRBJ1-3	TRBD1	TRBV6-6	many
CASSFGGALETQYF	TGTGCCAGCAGCTTCGGGGGGGCCCTTGAGACCCAGTACTTC	TRBJ2-5	TRBD2	TRBV7-2	many
CASSRWRENNYGYTF	TGTGCCAGCAGCCGGTGGAGAGAGAATAACTATGGCTACACCTTC	TRBJ1-2	NA	TRBV7-2	many
CASSQALTSGGLSGEQFF	TGCGCCAGCAGCCAGGCTCTGACGAGCGGGGGGCTCTCAGGTGAGCAGTTCTTC	TRBJ2-1	TRBD2	TRBV4-1	many
CASSPRRQETQYF	TGTGCCAGCAGCCCCCGTCGCCAAGAGACCCAGTACTTC	TRBJ2-5	NA	TRBV7-2	many
CSATQGGTEAFF	TGCAGTGCTACCCAGGGGGGCACTGAAGCTTTCTTT	TRBJ1-1	TRBD1	TRBV20-1	NA
CASSLLGQGHGNTIYF	TGTGCCAGCAGCTTACTAGGACAGGGACACGGAAACACCATATATTTT	TRBJ1-3	TRBD1	TRBV7-2	many
CASSLGQGPPHF	TGTGCCAGCAGCTTAGGACAGGGTCCGCCTCACTTC	TRBJ1-2	TRBD1	TRBV7-9	many
CASNSGQGWNQPQHF	TGTGCCAGCAATTCCGGACAGGGGTGGAATCAGCCCCAGCATTTT	TRBJ1-5	TRBD1	TRBV5-5	NA